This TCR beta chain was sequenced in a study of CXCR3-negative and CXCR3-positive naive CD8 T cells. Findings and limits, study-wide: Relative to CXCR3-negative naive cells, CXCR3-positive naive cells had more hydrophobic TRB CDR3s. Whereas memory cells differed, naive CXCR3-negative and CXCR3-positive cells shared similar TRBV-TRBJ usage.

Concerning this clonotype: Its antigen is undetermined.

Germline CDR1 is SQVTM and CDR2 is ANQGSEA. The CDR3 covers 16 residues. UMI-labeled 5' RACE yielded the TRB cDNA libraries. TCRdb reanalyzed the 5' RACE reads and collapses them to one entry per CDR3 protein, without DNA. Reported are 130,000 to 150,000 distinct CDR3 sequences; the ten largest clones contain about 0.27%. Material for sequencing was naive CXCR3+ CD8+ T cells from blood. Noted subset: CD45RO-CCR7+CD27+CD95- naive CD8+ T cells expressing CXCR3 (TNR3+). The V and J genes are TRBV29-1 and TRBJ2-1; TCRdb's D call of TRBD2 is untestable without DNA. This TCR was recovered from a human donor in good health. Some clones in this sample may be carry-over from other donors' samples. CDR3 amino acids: CSVAGLADRGGNEQFF.